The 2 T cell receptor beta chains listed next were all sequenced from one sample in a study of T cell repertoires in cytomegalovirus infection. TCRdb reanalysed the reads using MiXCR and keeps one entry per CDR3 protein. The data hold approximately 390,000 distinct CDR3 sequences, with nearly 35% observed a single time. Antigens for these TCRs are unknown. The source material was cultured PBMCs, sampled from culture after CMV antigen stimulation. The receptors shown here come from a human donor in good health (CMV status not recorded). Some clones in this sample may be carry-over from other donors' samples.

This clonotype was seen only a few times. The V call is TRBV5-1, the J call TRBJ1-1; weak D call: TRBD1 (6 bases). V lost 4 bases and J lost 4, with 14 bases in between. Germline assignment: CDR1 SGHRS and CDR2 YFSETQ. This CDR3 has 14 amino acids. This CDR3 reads CASSLSTGATEAFF. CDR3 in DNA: TGCGCCAGCAGCCTCTCGACAGGAGCCACTGAAGCTTTCTTT.

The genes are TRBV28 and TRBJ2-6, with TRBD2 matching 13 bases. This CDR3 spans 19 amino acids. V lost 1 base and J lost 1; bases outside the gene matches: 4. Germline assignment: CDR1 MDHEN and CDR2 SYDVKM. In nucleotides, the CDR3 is TGTGCCAGCAGTTTATTAGGACTAGCGGGAGTATCTGGGGCCAACGTCCTGACTTTC. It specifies CASSLLGLAGVSGANVLTF.